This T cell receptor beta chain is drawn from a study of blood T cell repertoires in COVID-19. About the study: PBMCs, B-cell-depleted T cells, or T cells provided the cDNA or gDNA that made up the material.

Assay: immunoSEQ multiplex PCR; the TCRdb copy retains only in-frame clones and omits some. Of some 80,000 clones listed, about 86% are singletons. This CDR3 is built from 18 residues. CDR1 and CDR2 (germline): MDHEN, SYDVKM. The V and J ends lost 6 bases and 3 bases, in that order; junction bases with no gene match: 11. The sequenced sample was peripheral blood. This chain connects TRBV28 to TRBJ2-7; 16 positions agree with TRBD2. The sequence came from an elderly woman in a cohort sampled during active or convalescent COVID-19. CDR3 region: CASRGLAGGPEKFYEQYF. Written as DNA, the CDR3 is TGTGCCAGCAGGGGACTAGCGGGAGGGCCGGAAAAATTCTACGAGCAGTACTTC.